This TCR beta chain came from a study of shared clonotypes between healthy human individuals. Study-wide points: Rarefaction indicated that sorted-subset sequencing remained incomplete although depth was large. A handful of donors showed sharing of approximately 5% of naive CD4 clonotypes. It was the few donors that limited the genetic and exposure-history diversity represented.

For this clone: Its target is not known.

Naive CD8 cells lacked CD45RO, underwent positive selection for CCR7 and left out terminally differentiated effector memory CD45RA+ cells. Germline V gene lookup returns CDR1 SGHAT and CDR2 FQNNGV. V gave up 3 bases and J gave up 6 bases, with 19 bases separating them. The CDR3 loop spans 16 amino acids. Sequenced by immunoSEQ multiplex PCR; TCRdb stores in-frame clones only, minus some. The sample holds about 2 million clones, approximately 94% seen once. The chain joins TRBV11-2 to TRBJ2-3; D may be TRBD2 (6 bases). The TCR comes from a man younger than 35 in good health. The source material was naive CD8+ T cells sorted from blood. The CDR3 nucleotides read TGTGCCAGCAGCTTTAGCGGACCCCTAGCCCACGATACGCAGTATTTT. Its translation is CASSFSGPLAHDTQYF.